This T cell receptor (beta chain) was sequenced during a study of beta chain features in type 1 diabetes. Study in general: When patients were set against healthy donors, age, gender and cell yields were similar.

This clone was counted a few times. TCRB transcripts that were expressed got sequenced, as all of the isolated RNA had been reverse transcribed. Clones were sequenced by immunoSEQ multiplex PCR, and TCRdb holds only the in-frame ones, with some missing. The data contain some 150,000 clones, over 9.5% of them seen just once; the ten biggest clones take up approximately 1.3%. The CDR3 has 18 residues. Germline V gives CDR1 MDHEN, CDR2 SYDVKM. After removal of 0 bases from V and 2 bases from J, the junction contained 12 bases not matched to a gene. This chain joins TRBV28 and TRBJ2-7; 8 bases align to TRBD2. The sequenced sample consisted of naive CD4+ T cells from blood. This TCR was recovered from a young man in good health. The CDR3 loop is CASSLWGRVAGLTYEQYF. CDR3 bases: TGTGCCAGCAGTTTATGGGGGAGGGTAGCGGGGCTTACCTACGAGCAGTACTTC.